Each of the 3 T cell receptor beta chains below was sequenced from the same sample in a study of metastatic and nonmetastatic thyroid tumors. None of the patients had undergone any treatment ahead of thyroid surgery. TCRdb re-clonotyped the PCR reads through MiXCR. The table includes over 45,000 clones, roughly a fifth detected once. Material: blood. The source is a male donor with papillary thyroid cancer or a benign thyroid nodule (not recorded which). Some clones in this sample may be carry-over from other donors' samples.

The CDR3 region has the DNA TGCAGTGCTAGGGATGCTAGTTTGAACACCGGGGAGCTGTTTTTT. Protein: CSARDASLNTGELFF. V is TRBV20-1 and J is TRBJ2-2; no firm D call. CDR1 DFQATT and CDR2 SNEGSKA come from the germline V gene (reference sequence). CDR3 length equals 15 residues. V shed 3 bases and J shed 1 base, with 12 bases lying between them.

This clone has at least ten counts. The chain links TRBV6-2 or TRBV6-3 to TRBJ1-2; possibly TRBD1 for D (5 bases). Trimming took 6 bases from V and 1 from J, leaving 18 bases between them. CDR1 is MNHEY and CDR2 is SVGEGT in the germline V gene. The CDR3 extends over 16 amino acids. This chain's CDR3 is CASRSGTDRLNYGYTF. The CDR3 DNA is TGTGCCAGCAGGTCCGGGACGGACCGTCTTAACTATGGCTACACCTTC.

This clone was counted ten times or more. This chain uses TRBV20-1 with TRBJ2-2; the D gene is possibly TRBD1 (6 bases). Trimming stripped 6 bases from V and 2 bases from J, with 16 bases between. The CDR3 sequence is 15 residues long. Germline CDR1 DFQATT, CDR2 SNEGSKA (reference sequence). In DNA form, the CDR3 reads TGCAGTGCACTAACAGGGCCTCTTAACACCGGGGAGCTGTTTTTT. Translating it yields CSALTGPLNTGELFF.